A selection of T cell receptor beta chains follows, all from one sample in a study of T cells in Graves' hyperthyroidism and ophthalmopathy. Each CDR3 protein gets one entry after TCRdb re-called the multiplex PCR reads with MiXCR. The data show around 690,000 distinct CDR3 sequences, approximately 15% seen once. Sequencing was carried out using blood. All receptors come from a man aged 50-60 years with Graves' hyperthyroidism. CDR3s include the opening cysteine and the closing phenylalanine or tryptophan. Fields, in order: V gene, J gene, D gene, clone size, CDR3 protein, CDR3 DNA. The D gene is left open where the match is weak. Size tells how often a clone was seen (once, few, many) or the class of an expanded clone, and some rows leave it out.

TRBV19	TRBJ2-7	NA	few	CASTEGAYSYEQYF	TGTGCCAGTACCGAAGGCGCTTACTCCTACGAGCAGTACTTC
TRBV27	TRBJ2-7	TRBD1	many	CASSLSGTGGPEQYF	TGTGCCAGCAGTTTATCCGGGACAGGGGGCCCCGAGCAGTACTTC
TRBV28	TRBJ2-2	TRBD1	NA	CASSSLTGGANTGELFF	TGTGCCAGCAGTTCACTGACAGGGGGCGCGAACACCGGGGAGCTGTTTTTT
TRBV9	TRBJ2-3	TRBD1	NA	CAGSFSRDRGRGDTQYF	TGTGCCGGCAGCTTTAGCCGGGACAGGGGGCGCGGAGATACGCAGTATTTT
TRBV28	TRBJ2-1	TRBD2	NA	CASSFSWREGINEQFF	TGTGCCAGCAGTTTTTCTTGGAGGGAGGGAATCAATGAGCAGTTCTTC
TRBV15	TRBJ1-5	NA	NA	CATSREAGINQPQHF	TGTGCCACCAGCAGAGAGGCGGGGATAAATCAGCCCCAGCATTTT
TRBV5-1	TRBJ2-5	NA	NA	CASSSFAGTLQETQYF	TGCGCCAGCAGCTCATTCGCCGGGACACTGCAAGAGACCCAGTACTTC
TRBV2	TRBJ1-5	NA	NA	CASNGVRGPQHF	TGTGCCAGCAACGGCGTAAGGGGGCCCCAGCATTTT
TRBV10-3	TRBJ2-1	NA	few	CAISITPRNEQFF	TGTGCCATCAGTATTACCCCCCGGAATGAGCAGTTCTTC
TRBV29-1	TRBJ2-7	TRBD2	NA	CSAREGTEQYF	TGCAGCGCCAGGGAGGGGACCGAGCAGTACTTC
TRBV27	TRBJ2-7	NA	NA	CASSLSRDRFYEQYF	TGTGCCAGCAGTTTATCGCGGGACAGATTCTACGAGCAGTACTTC
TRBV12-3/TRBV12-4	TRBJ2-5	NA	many	CASSSGQDSTQYF	TGTGCCAGCAGTTCCGGGCAGGACTCAACCCAGTACTTC
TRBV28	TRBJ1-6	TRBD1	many	CASSPQRTGDNSPLHF	TGTGCCAGCAGCCCACAGAGGACAGGAGATAATTCACCCCTCCACTTT
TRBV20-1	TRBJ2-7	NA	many	CSASRDGSYEQYF	TGCAGTGCTAGCCGGGACGGCTCCTACGAGCAGTACTTC
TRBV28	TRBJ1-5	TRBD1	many	CATSGTTTGASNQPQHF	TGTGCCACCTCCGGAACGACAACAGGGGCGAGCAATCAGCCCCAGCATTTT
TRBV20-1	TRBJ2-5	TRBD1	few	CSARDPPGQGPRETQYF	TGCAGTGCTAGAGATCCCCCGGGACAGGGTCCTCGAGAGACCCAGTACTTC
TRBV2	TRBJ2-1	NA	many	CASSEATASYNEQFF	TGTGCCAGCAGTGAAGCTACGGCCTCCTACAATGAGCAGTTCTTC
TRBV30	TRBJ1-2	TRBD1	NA	CACPGTGGGYTF	TGTGCCTGCCCCGGGACAGGTGGGGGCTACACCTTC
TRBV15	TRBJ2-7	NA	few	CATSRDSEGRSSYEQYF	TGTGCCACCAGCAGAGATTCCGAAGGGAGATCCTCCTACGAGCAGTACTTC
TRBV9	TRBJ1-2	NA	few	CASSVDQRPNYGYTF	TGTGCCAGCAGCGTAGATCAGCGACCAAACTATGGCTACACCTTC
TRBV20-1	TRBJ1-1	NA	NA	CSARWGLNSEAFF	TGCAGTGCTAGGTGGGGGCTGAACTCTGAAGCTTTCTTT
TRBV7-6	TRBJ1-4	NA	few	CASSPRPGEKLFF	TGTGCCAGCAGCCCCAGGCCGGGTGAAAAACTGTTTTTT
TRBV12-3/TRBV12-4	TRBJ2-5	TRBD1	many	CASSLPGQVYQETQYF	TGTGCCAGCAGCCTCCCGGGACAGGTTTACCAAGAGACCCAGTACTTC
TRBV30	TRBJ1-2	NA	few	CAGDGGPFEIYGYTF	TGTGCCGGGGACGGGGGGCCCTTCGAAATCTATGGCTACACCTTC
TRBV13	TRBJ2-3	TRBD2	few	CASSLSGSFHTQYF	TGTGCCAGCAGCTTAAGCGGGAGCTTTCATACGCAGTATTTT
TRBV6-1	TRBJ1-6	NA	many	CASMGRSYGINSPLHF	TGTGCCAGCATGGGAAGAAGCTATGGGATTAATTCACCCCTCCACTTT
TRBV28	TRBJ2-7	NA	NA	CASFDGNTYEQYF	TGTGCCAGTTTCGATGGGAATACATACGAGCAGTACTTC
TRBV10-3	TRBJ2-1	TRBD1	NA	CAISHLWTGDDNEQFF	TGTGCCATCAGTCATCTATGGACAGGGGATGACAATGAGCAGTTCTTC
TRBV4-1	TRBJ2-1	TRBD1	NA	CASSQVLGGQGSYNEQFF	TGCGCCAGCAGCCAAGTTCTGGGGGGACAGGGCTCCTACAATGAGCAGTTCTTC
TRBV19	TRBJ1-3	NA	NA	CASTGDWNTIYF	TGTGCCAGTACTGGGGATTGGAACACCATATATTTT
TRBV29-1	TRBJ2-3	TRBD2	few	CSVEGLAGYVADTRYF	TGCAGCGTTGAGGGACTAGCGGGATATGTGGCAGATACGCGGTATTTT